This T cell receptor (beta chain) stems from a study of PD-1 blockade in classical Hodgkin lymphoma. Background on the study: Nivolumab dosed at 3 mg/kg went to patients intravenously every 2 weeks. Study observations and caveats: Complete responders entered with baseline diversity on par with newly diagnosed patients, the results showed. After ASCT, patients who started nivolumab under 1 year later were excluded. Relative to healthy donors, newly diagnosed patients reportedly had lower baseline TCR diversity, which was reported as lower still in relapsed/refractory patients.

Data came from immunoSEQ multiplex PCR; TCRdb stores just in-frame clones and leaves some out. The sample lists some 150,000 clones, under 85% seen once, with 9.2% in the top ten. In germline, CDR1 is DFQATT, CDR2 SNEGSKA (reference sequence). Trimming left V 6 bases short and J 6 bases short, with 9 bases between. The CDR3 length is 11 residues. This clone was picked up a small number of times. Its antigen is still unknown. Each patient's relapse followed autologous stem cell transplantation, and brentuximab vedotin exposure varied. This clonotype was sampled from a human donor with classical Hodgkin lymphoma. The chain joins TRBV20-1 to TRBJ2-4; no clear D. Here the sequenced sample was peripheral blood mononuclear cells (PBMCs), taken before the second cycle of nivolumab. CDR3 DNA sequence: TGCAGTGCACCCCCCGCAAACATTCAGTACTTC. Encoded protein: CSAPPANIQYF.